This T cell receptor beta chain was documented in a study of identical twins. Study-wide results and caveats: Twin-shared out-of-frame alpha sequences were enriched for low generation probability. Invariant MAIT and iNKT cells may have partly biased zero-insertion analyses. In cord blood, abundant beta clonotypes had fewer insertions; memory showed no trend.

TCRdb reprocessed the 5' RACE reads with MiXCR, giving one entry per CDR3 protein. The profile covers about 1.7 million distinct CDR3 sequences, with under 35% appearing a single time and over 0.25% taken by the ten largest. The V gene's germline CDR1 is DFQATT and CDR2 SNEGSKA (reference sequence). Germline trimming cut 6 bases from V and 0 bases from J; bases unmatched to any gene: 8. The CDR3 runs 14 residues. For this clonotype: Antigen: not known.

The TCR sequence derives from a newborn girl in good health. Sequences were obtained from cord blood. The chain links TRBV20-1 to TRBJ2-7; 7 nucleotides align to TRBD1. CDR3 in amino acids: CSADGQASSYEQYF. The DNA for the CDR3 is TGCAGTGCCGACGGACAGGCGAGCTCCTACGAGCAGTACTTC.